Following are 5 T cell receptor beta chains from one sample sequenced in a study of shared clonotypes between healthy human individuals. The repertoire was sequenced with immunoSEQ multiplex PCR; TCRdb's copy has only in-frame clones and lacks some. The table lists more than 2,000,000 clones, over 85% of them singletons. Specimen: naive CD4+ T cells sorted from blood. Subset described: CD45RA+ positively selected. All receptors come from a young man in good health.

CDR3 bases: TGCGCCAGCAGCCAGCCCTCAGGGGGGGATACGCAGTATTTT. Translation gives CASSQPSGGDTQYF. The chain carries TRBV4-1 and TRBJ2-3; D may be TRBD1 (7 bases). The CDR3 length is 14 residues. CDR1 MGHRA and CDR2 YSYEKL come from the germline V gene. Between the trimmed V and J ends, which lost 3 bases and 6 bases, there was a span of 13 bases.

The V and J genes are TRBV4-3 and TRBJ2-1, with D perhaps matching TRBD1 (5 bases). This CDR3 has 16 amino acids. Germline-derived CDR1 and CDR2 are LGHNA and YSLEER. Trimming removed 4 bases at V and 2 bases at J, with 15 bases between. CDR3 region: CASSPLGLDTYNEQFF. As DNA, the CDR3 is TGCGCCAGCAGCCCCTTGGGGCTGGATACCTACAATGAGCAGTTCTTC.

The gene calls are TRBV28 and TRBJ1-2; 12 nucleotides match TRBD1. CDR1 MDHEN and CDR2 SYDVKM come from the germline V gene. The CDR3 is 18 amino acids. Trimming removed 5 bases from V and 2 bases from J; junction bases left unmatched: 12. CDR3 nucleotide sequence: TGTGCCAGCAGTCTCAACCGGGGACAGGGGGCAGGAAACTATGGCTACACCTTC. Translation: CASSLNRGQGAGNYGYTF.

The J gene is TRBJ1-6, the V gene TRBV19, with 8 bases matching TRBD1. The CDR3 runs to 13 residues. Per the germline V gene, CDR1 is LNHDA and CDR2 is SQIVND (reference sequence). The V and J ends lost 8 bases and 7 bases, in that order; junction bases with no gene match: 4. The CDR3 protein is CASQRDRNSPLHF. Here the CDR3 DNA reads TGTGCCAGTCAACGGGACAGGAATTCACCCCTCCACTTT. The full variable domain, completed using reference TRBV19 and TRBJ1-6, is DGGITQSPKYLFRKEGQNVTLSCEQNLNHDAMYWYRQDPGQGLRLIYYSQIVNDFQKGDIAEGYSVSREKKESFPLTVTSAQKNPTAFYLCASQRDRNSPLHFGNGTRLTVT.

This clone showed up just a few times. The genes are TRBV2 and TRBJ1-5; D is ambiguous. The V gene's germline CDR1 is SNHLY and CDR2 FYNNEI. Trimming shortened V by 7 bases and J by 3 bases, and 13 bases separated the two germline ends. The CDR3 sequence is 14 residues long. The CDR3 reads CASTGPVPNQPQHF. The CDR3 bases are TGTGCCAGCACCGGACCAGTGCCCAATCAGCCCCAGCATTTT.